This T cell receptor (beta chain) was found in a study of control samples from healthy donors and cancer patients (dated by TCRdb to the early 2020s). Receptor amplification or capture employed the immunoSEQ multiplex PCR assay. TCRdb obtained this table from immuneACCESS and retained in-frame rearrangements with V and J assigned. These tables miss some clones; where compared with another copy, unresolved V genes account for less than half of the shortfall, and the remainder is unexplained. The table for this sample lists about 170,000 clones; 88% of them were counted only once. Around 5% of the sample is taken by the ten largest. Ends trimmed: V by 2 bases, J by 7 bases; bases unmatched to a gene: 6. For CDR1 and CDR2, the germline V gene (reference sequence) lists MNHEY and SMNVEV. The CDR3 contains 14 residues, cysteine and phenylalanine counted. This entry keeps only the CDR3 DNA: 42 bases, framed from base 1.

Remarks on this clone: Its antigen is not yet known. No base qualities exist here, and no much larger clone lies one base off it.

The sequence links TRBV27 to TRBJ1-2; TRBD1 agrees with 8 junctional bases. This TCR came from a woman aged 30 to 39 in good health. Specimen: blood. CDR3 reads: CASSLLGQAGGYTF. The DNA sequence is given as TGTGCCAGCAGTTTACTGGGACAGGCGGGTGGCTACACCTTC.